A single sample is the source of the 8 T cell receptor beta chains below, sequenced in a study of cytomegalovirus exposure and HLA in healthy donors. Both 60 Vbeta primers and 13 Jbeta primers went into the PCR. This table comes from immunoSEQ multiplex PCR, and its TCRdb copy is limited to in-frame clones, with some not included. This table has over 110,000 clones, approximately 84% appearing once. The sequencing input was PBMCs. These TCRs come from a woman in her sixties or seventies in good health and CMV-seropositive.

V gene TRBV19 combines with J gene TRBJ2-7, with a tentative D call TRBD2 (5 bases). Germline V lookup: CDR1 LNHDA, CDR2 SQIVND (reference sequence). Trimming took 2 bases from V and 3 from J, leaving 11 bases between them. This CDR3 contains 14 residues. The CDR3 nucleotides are TGTGCCAGTAGTATAACTAGTCAAGGCTACGAGCAGTACTTC. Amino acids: CASSITSQGYEQYF.

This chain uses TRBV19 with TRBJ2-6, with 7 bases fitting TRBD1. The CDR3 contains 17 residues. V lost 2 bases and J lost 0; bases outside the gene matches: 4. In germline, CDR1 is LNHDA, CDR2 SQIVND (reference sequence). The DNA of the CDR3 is TGTGCCAGTAGTATAATAAAGGGGGCCTCTGGGGCCAACGTCCTGACTTTC. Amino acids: CASSIIKGASGANVLTF.

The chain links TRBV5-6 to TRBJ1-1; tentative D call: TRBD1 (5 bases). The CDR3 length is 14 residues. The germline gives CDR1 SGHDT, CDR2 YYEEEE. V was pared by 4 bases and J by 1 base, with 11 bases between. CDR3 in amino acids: CASSHRRGNTEAFF. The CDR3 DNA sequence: TGTGCCAGCAGCCACCGTAGGGGGAACACTGAAGCTTTCTTT.

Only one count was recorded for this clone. CDR3 DNA: TGTGCCAGCAGCTTAGTGGGCGGGAGAAGTACAGATACGCAGTATTTT. It translates to CASSLVGGRSTDTQYF. V usage is TRBV7-2 and J usage is TRBJ2-3; 7 bases match TRBD2. This CDR3 is built from 16 residues. The V gene's germline CDR1 is SGHTA and CDR2 FQGNSA. The V segment lost 1 base and the J segment 3 bases; nucleotides outside the gene matches: 7.

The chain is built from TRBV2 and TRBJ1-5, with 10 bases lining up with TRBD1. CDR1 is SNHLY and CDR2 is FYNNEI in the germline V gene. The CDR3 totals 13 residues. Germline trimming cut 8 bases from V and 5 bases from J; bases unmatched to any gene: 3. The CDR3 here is CASGDRGDQPQHF. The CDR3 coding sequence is TGTGCCAGCGGGGACAGGGGTGATCAGCCCCAGCATTTT.

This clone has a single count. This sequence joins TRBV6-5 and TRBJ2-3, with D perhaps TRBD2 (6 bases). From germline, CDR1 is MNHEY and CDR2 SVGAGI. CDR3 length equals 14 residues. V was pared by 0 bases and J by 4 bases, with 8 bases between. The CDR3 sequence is CASSYSGGADTQYF. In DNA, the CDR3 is TGTGCCAGCAGTTACTCGGGAGGAGCAGATACGCAGTATTTT.

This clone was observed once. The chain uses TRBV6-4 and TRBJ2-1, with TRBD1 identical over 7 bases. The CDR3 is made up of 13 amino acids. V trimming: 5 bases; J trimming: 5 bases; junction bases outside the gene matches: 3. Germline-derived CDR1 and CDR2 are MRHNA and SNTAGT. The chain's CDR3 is CASSRTGDNEQFF. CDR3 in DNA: TGTGCCAGCAGTCGAACAGGGGACAATGAGCAGTTCTTC.

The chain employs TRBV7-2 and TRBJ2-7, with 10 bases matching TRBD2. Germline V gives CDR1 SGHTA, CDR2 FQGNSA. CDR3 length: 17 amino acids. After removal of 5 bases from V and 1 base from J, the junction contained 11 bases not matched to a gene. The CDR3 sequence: CASSANPGLALSYEQYF. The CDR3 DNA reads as TGTGCCAGCAGCGCCAACCCGGGACTAGCGCTTTCCTACGAGCAGTACTTC.